The 25 T cell receptor beta chains listed next were all sequenced from one sample in a study of regulatory T cells in long-lasting Graves disease. Sequencing libraries for TCR beta were prepared with iRepertoire HTBI primers and Arm-PCR of CDR3 regions. TCRdb processed the multiplex PCR reads anew with MiXCR; each CDR3 protein has one entry. The sample has 350,000 to 500,000 distinct CDR3 sequences; roughly 15% are singletons. Noted time point: newly diagnosed GD, antithyroid drugs for less than 3 months. PBMC RNA was the source of the TCR library. This sample was shared with a second study, whose subject was T cells in Graves' hyperthyroidism and ophthalmopathy.

The specimen was peripheral blood mononuclear cells (PBMCs), collected at new diagnosis, from a patient treated with antithyroid drugs. These receptor sequences come from a woman aged 25 to 45 with Graves disease.

About this clonotype itself: Just one base apart from a much larger clone, this may be a read error. The CDR3 region is CSARRDGGSPSTDTQYF. DNA for the CDR3: TGCAGTGCTAGGAGGGATGGCGGGAGTCCTAGCACAGATACGCAGTATTTT. The gene calls are TRBV20-1 and TRBJ2-3; 7 nucleotides agree with TRBD2. V gave up 3 bases and J gave up 0 bases; unmatched junction bases: 12. Germline V CDR1 and CDR2: DFQATT, SNEGSKA (reference sequence). The CDR3 has 17 amino acids.

This clonotype was recorded at least ten times. The gene calls are TRBV20-1 and TRBJ2-7, with D tentatively TRBD2 (6 bases). The CDR3 runs to 11 residues. V was clipped by 6 bases and J by 4 bases, with 10 bases between them. Germline V gene sequence: CDR1 DFQATT, CDR2 SNEGSKA (reference sequence). CDR3 DNA sequence: TGCAGTGCAAGGACTACTTACGAGCAGTACTTC. It translates to CSARTTYEQYF.

The table lists this clonotype with a few counts. The chain recombines TRBV14 with TRBJ2-7; D is possibly TRBD2 (6 bases). Germline lookup yields CDR1 SGHDN and CDR2 FVKESK. With 0 bases removed from V and 3 bases from J, the gap between germline ends came to 24 bases. The CDR3 loop spans 19 amino acids. The DNA of the CDR3 is TGTGCCAGCAGCCAAGAGGCGACTTTCGGGAGAGGTTACTTCTACGAGCAGTACTTC. Protein: CASSQEATFGRGYFYEQYF.

This clonotype was counted a few times. The chain joins TRBV4-3 to TRBJ2-2; TRBD1 is a possible D gene (5 bases). Per the germline V gene, CDR1 is LGHNA and CDR2 is YSLEER. V shed 5 bases and J shed 5 bases, with 18 bases lying between them. The CDR3 consists of 16 residues. For the CDR3, the DNA is TGCGCCAGCAGCTCCTGGTCAGGGTTAGGGACCGGGGAGCTGTTTTTT. Protein: CASSSWSGLGTGELFF.

This clonotype was counted at least ten times. V gene TRBV11-2 combines with J gene TRBJ2-5; D gene uncertain. Trimming removed 1 base at V and 3 bases at J, with 15 bases between. This CDR3 is built from 16 residues. From germline, CDR1 is SGHAT and CDR2 FQNNGV. Here the CDR3 DNA reads TGTGCCAGCAGCTTAGCTTCTTGGCGGTTAAAAGAGACCCAGTACTTC. This codes for CASSLASWRLKETQYF. Full variable domain (rest looked up from reference TRBV11-2 and TRBJ2-5): EAGVAQSPRYKIIEKRQSVAFWCNPISGHATLYWYQQILGQGPKLLIQFQNNGVVDDSQLPKDRFSAERLKGVDSTLKIQPAKLEDSAVYLCASSLASWRLKETQYFGPGTRLLVL.

This chain joins TRBV19 and TRBJ1-1; possibly TRBD1 for D (5 bases). V lost 5 bases and J 5 bases, leaving 15 bases between the germline ends. Germline V CDR1 and CDR2: LNHDA, SQIVND (reference sequence). The length of the CDR3 is 14 residues. The DNA of the CDR3 is TGTGCCAGTAGTCGATCGGCAGGGCGGACTGAAGCTTTCTTT. Amino acids: CASSRSAGRTEAFF.

This clonotype was recorded many times. The chain uses TRBV4-1 and TRBJ1-1, with D maybe TRBD1 (5 bases). CDR3 size: 14 residues. CDR1 and CDR2 (germline): MGHRA, YSYEKL. Trimming left V 4 bases short and J 2 bases short, with 11 bases between. The CDR3 loop is CASSPRQGNTEAFF. The CDR3 DNA sequence: TGCGCCAGCAGCCCACGGCAGGGCAACACTGAAGCTTTCTTT.

This clonotype has at least ten counts. This rearrangement joins TRBV3-1 to TRBJ2-1; D is uncertain. TRBJ2-5 explains the end of the DNA better; the J call may be wrong. Per the germline V gene, CDR1 is LGHDT and CDR2 is YNNKEL (reference sequence). The CDR3 consists of 13 residues. The CDR3 protein is CASSQGRRETQYF. CDR3 sequence (DNA): TGTGCCAGCAGCCAAGGAAGACGGGAGACCCAGTACTTC.

This clonotype has a count of ten or more. V is TRBV11-2 and J is TRBJ2-1, with D possibly TRBD1 on 6 matching bases. The V end was cut by 0 bases, the J end by 9 bases, with 9 bases between. This CDR3 region has 13 residues. Germline-derived CDR1 and CDR2 are SGHAT and FQNNGV. The DNA of the CDR3 is TGTGCCAGCAGCTTAGATCGGGACACTGAGCAGTTCTTC. Its protein is CASSLDRDTEQFF.

The chain is built from TRBV27 and TRBJ2-6, with D unclear. The CDR3 covers 17 residues. The V and J ends lost 7 bases and 2 bases respectively, with 18 bases between them. Per germline, CDR1 MNHEY and CDR2 SMNVEV (reference sequence). The DNA for the CDR3 is TGTGCCAGCACCTCTTCGATCAGGTTCGCTGGGGCCAACGTCCTGACTTTC. Translation: CASTSSIRFAGANVLTF.

This clonotype was detected ten times or more. CDR3 in DNA: TGTGCCAGCAGCCTCATACTAGCGGGAGACGGCACCGGGGAGCTGTTTTTT. Encoded protein: CASSLILAGDGTGELFF. V and J are TRBV6-1 and TRBJ2-2; 11 bases are a match to TRBD2. With 6 bases clipped from V and 4 bases from J, the junction kept 10 bases outside the gene matches. The CDR3 totals 17 residues. Germline lookup yields CDR1 MNHNS and CDR2 SASEGT.

This clonotype was found many times. The chain joins TRBV16 to TRBJ1-4; D possibly corresponds to TRBD1 (5 bases). The CDR3 runs to 16 residues. CDR1 is KGHSY, CDR2 FQNENV, per germline. V lost 0 bases, J lost 5 bases, and 13 bases lay in between. Here the CDR3 DNA reads TGTGCCAGCAGCCAATCTCTCCCAGGGCTGAATGAAAAACTGTTTTTT. Encoded protein: CASSQSLPGLNEKLFF.

This clonotype was recorded many times. The chain couples TRBV28 to TRBJ2-1; 9 bases fit TRBD2. Trimming removed 3 bases from V and 4 bases from J; junction bases left unmatched: 7. From germline, CDR1 is MDHEN and CDR2 SYDVKM. The CDR3 is 16 amino acids. CDR3 residues: CASSFAGLAPYNEQFF. CDR3 coding DNA: TGTGCCAGCAGTTTCGCGGGACTAGCACCTTACAATGAGCAGTTCTTC.

This clonotype occurred many times. The chain combines TRBV28 with TRBJ2-3, with 7 bases identical to TRBD2. The CDR3 runs 14 residues. CDR1 and CDR2 from the germline V gene are MDHEN and SYDVKM. J gave up 6 bases and V 5 bases, and 8 bases lay outside the gene matches. The CDR3 is CASSPRLAADTQYF. Here the CDR3 DNA reads TGTGCCAGCAGTCCGCGACTAGCAGCGGATACGCAGTATTTT.

This clonotype was seen only a few times. V usage is TRBV7-9 and J usage is TRBJ2-7; a possible D gene is TRBD2 (5 bases). Germline V gives CDR1 SEHNR, CDR2 FQNEAQ (reference sequence). The CDR3 totals 12 residues. Trimming took 5 bases from V and 9 from J, leaving 14 bases between them. Here the CDR3 reads CASSTTSLWQYF. Written as DNA, the CDR3 is TGTGCCAGCAGCACAACTAGTCTCTGGCAGTACTTC.

This clonotype has at least ten counts. The rearrangement uses TRBV24-1 and TRBJ2-3; D is possibly TRBD1 or TRBD2 (5 bases each). This CDR3 region has 17 residues. Trimming left V 5 bases short and J 5 bases short, with 22 bases between. CDR1 and CDR2 from the germline V gene are KGHDR and SFDVKD. The CDR3 DNA follows: TGTGCCACCAGTGGGGGCCAAGCAAGCGGCTCACAAGATACGCAGTATTTT. Amino acid sequence: CATSGGQASGSQDTQYF.

Concerning this clonotype itself: A much bigger clone sits one base away, suggesting this may be a read error. The chain has TRBV7-2 and TRBJ2-1; D unclear. The CDR3 runs to 12 residues. The germline V gene encodes CDR1 SGHTA and CDR2 FQGNSA. The CDR3: CASSFVLNVQFF. CDR3 DNA: TGTGCCAGCAGCTTTGTCCTCAATGTGCAGTTCTTC.

Only a few counts were recorded for this clonotype. V usage is TRBV7-9 and J usage is TRBJ2-1; weak D call: TRBD2 (7 bases). The CDR3 spans 14 residues. Looked up from germline, CDR1 is SEHNR and CDR2 is FQNEAQ (reference sequence). The V gene lost 11 bases and the J gene lost 7 bases, with 21 bases spanning the gap. CDR3 DNA: TGTGCCCACCCGGGGGGCGGGAGTTATAATGAGCAGTTCTTC. This gives the protein CAHPGGGSYNEQFF. The full variable domain, rest sourced from reference TRBV7-9 and TRBJ2-1, is DTGVSQNPRHKITKRGQNVTFRCDPISEHNRLYWYRQTLGQGPEFLTYFQNEAQLEKSRLLSDRFSAERPKGSFSTLEIQRTEQGDSAMYLCAHPGGGSYNEQFFGPGTRLTVL.

This clonotype was seen a few times. The rearrangement uses TRBV20-1 and TRBJ1-5; tentatively, D is TRBD1 (5 bases). The CDR3 sequence is 15 residues long. Germline loops: CDR1 DFQATT, CDR2 SNEGSKA (reference sequence). With 3 bases removed from V and 3 bases from J, the gap between germline ends came to 15 bases. The CDR3 region has the DNA TGCAGTGCTAGGATGACAGACTTTGCCAATCAGCCCCAGCATTTT. It is translated as CSARMTDFANQPQHF.

Concerning this clonotype itself: One end of the junction varies from germline; a read error may be responsible. The V call is TRBV12-3 or TRBV12-4, the J call TRBJ2-6, with D perhaps matching TRBD1 (5 bases). This CDR3 region has 16 residues. CDR3 sequence reads: CASSLNLPSGANALTF. The CDR3 DNA reads as TGTGCCAGCAGTTTGAATCTCCCCTCTGGGGCCAACGCCCTGACTTTC.

This chain joins TRBV5-5 and TRBJ1-5, with 8 bases that match TRBD1. Germline values: CDR1 SGHKS, CDR2 YYEKEE (reference sequence). This CDR3 is 15 amino acids long. The V gene end was trimmed by 4 bases and the J gene end by 5 bases; junction bases not matched to a gene: 8. The CDR3 sequence: CASSLDRGDYQPQHF. The CDR3 nucleotides are TGTGCCAGCAGCCTCGACAGGGGAGACTATCAGCCCCAGCATTTT.

This clonotype was counted many times. V usage is TRBV7-2 and J usage is TRBJ2-3; 9 nucleotides agree with TRBD2. The J segment lost 4 bases and the V segment lost 3 bases, leaving 8 bases of the junction unmatched. The germline gives CDR1 SGHTA, CDR2 FQGNSA. This CDR3 is built from 16 residues. The CDR3 spells CASSLALAGGPDTQYF. The CDR3 DNA is TGTGCCAGCAGCTTGGCTCTCGCGGGAGGGCCAGATACGCAGTATTTT.

The genes are TRBV29-1 and TRBJ2-6; the D is unclear. V lost 3 bases to trimming and J lost 3 bases, with 3 bases between them. CDR3 length: 12 residues. Germline lookup yields CDR1 SQVTM and CDR2 ANQGSEA. CDR3 coding DNA: TGCAGCGTTGATGATGGGGCCAACGTCCTGACTTTC. It encodes CSVDDGANVLTF.

This clonotype was observed at least ten times. The J gene is TRBJ2-7, the V gene TRBV7-9; TRBD1 or TRBD2 may be the D gene (5 bases each). The CDR3 loop spans 15 amino acids. Per the germline V gene, CDR1 is SEHNR and CDR2 is FQNEAQ (reference sequence). Trimming shortened V by 5 bases and J by 5 bases, and 19 bases separated the two germline ends. The CDR3 sequence is CASSPRGPGRDEQYF. CDR3 DNA: TGTGCCAGCAGCCCACGGGGACCGGGTCGCGACGAGCAGTACTTC.

Concerning this clonotype: The junction departs from germline at one end; a sequencing error may be responsible. CDR3 bases: TGCAGTGCTAGAGGATTGAGGGGGACAGGGGGACGAGCGGGAGCCCAAGAGACCCACTACTTC. Protein product: CSARGLRGTGGRAGAQETHYF. The V call is TRBV20-1, the J call TRBJ2-5, with TRBD1 identical over 11 bases. CDR1 is DFQATT and CDR2 is SNEGSKA in the germline V gene (reference sequence). The length of the CDR3 is 21 residues.